Sequencing of this T cell receptor (beta chain) was carried out in a study of T cells after yellow fever vaccination. The germline gives CDR1 SGHTA, CDR2 FQGNSA. Trimming at V came to 1 base and at J to 4 bases, leaving 4 bases not matched to a gene. This CDR3 has 14 residues. Overall study findings and caveats: It was the secondary response that reached its peak faster, day 5 versus 15, but it was weaker. Post-booster samples contained most primary-vaccination clones (around 96% CD4, roughly 88% CD8). Some clonotypes were seen in both the CD4 and the CD8 compartments. These made up a small share and likely arose from convergent recombination.

TCRdb reprocessed the 5' RACE reads with MiXCR, giving one entry per CDR3 protein. The repertoire holds around 200,000 distinct CDR3 sequences, with about 10% as singletons. Of note for this clonotype: As yet, its antigen is unknown.

This receptor was obtained from a young man who received the YFV17D yellow fever vaccine. The rearrangement links TRBV7-2 to TRBJ2-7, with 7 positions matching TRBD2. The source material was CD8+ T cells sorted from PBMCs, sampled 15 days after the yellow fever booster vaccination. The CDR3 is CASSLVWRGYEQYF. In nucleotides, the CDR3 is TGTGCCAGCAGCTTAGTTTGGCGGGGGTACGAGCAGTACTTC.